The TCR beta chain under discussion was sequenced for a study of T-cell memory formation after mild COVID-19. The wider study: Most TCR clusters belonged to a single donor. Overall study findings and caveats: Pre-infection memory carried some responding clones, suggesting that cross-reactive memory joined. Shrinking CD4+ clones resided mostly in CM and EM, and CD8+ ones in EMRA.

After removal of 4 bases from V and 5 bases from J, the junction contained 7 bases not matched to a gene. The CDR3 covers 14 residues. This clonotype was observed at least ten times. The antigen remains unidentified. The 5'RACE method, run with constant-segment primers, produced TCR alpha and TCR beta cDNA libraries (carrying sample barcodes and UMIs). TCRdb reanalysed the 5' RACE reads using MiXCR and keeps one entry per CDR3 protein. Among fewer than 70,000 distinct CDR3 sequences, over 7.5% were seen once, and the ten largest hold roughly 1.2%. The chain joins TRBV12-3 or TRBV12-4 to TRBJ2-5; 7 bases are shared with TRBD1. The specimen sequenced was PBMCs or a T cell subset sorted from them (not recorded which). This sequence originates from a man between 18 and 29 years old who had mild COVID-19 (a few samples of this study predate the infection). Cell type and time point are not known. This CDR3 reads CASSSQGGGETQYF. The CDR3 DNA reads as TGTGCCAGCAGTTCCCAAGGGGGCGGCGAGACCCAGTACTTC.